The 25 T cell receptor beta chains below come from one sample, sequenced in a study of shared clonotypes between healthy human individuals. Only in-frame clones appear in the TCRdb table, and some are missing; sequencing was by immunoSEQ multiplex PCR. The data show about 2.4 million clones, 93% seen once. The sequenced sample consisted of naive CD4+ T cells from PBMCs. This sample's subset: CD45RA+ positively selected. Every receptor here comes from a man younger than 35 in good health. Some clones in this sample may be carry-over from other donors' samples.

This chain uses TRBV2 with TRBJ1-3; tentative D call: TRBD1 (5 bases). The CDR3 spans 15 residues. V lost 1 base, J lost 2 bases, and 9 bases lay in between. The germline V gene encodes CDR1 SNHLY and CDR2 FYNNEI. The DNA for the CDR3 is TGTGCCAGCAGTGAAGGACAGAGCGCTGGAAACACCATATATTTT. Its translation is CASSEGQSAGNTIYF.

This sequence joins TRBV18 and TRBJ2-5, with 10 bases fitting TRBD1. The DNA matches TRBJ2-7 better at its end, which makes the J call doubtful. CDR1 and CDR2 from the germline V gene are KGHSH and LQKENI. This CDR3 spans 15 amino acids. The CDR3 region is CASSPTGTGDGEQYF. The CDR3, as DNA: TGTGCCAGCTCACCAACCGGGACAGGGGATGGCGAGCAGTACTTC.

The rearrangement links TRBV5-1 to TRBJ2-7; D is undetermined. The germline V gene has CDR1 SGHRS and CDR2 YFSETQ. Trimming shortened V by 7 bases and J by 0 bases, and 14 bases separated the two germline ends. The CDR3 loop spans 14 amino acids. This CDR3 is CASQEVSSSYEQYF. CDR3 bases: TGCGCCAGCCAAGAGGTCTCAAGCTCCTACGAGCAGTACTTC.

As for this clone: Other DNA sequences in this sample translate to the same CDR3. J is TRBJ2-3 and V is TRBV5-1; D is perhaps TRBD1 (5 bases). This CDR3 region has 14 residues. The V end was cut by 0 bases, the J end by 4 bases, with 9 bases between. Germline V gene sequence: CDR1 SGHRS, CDR2 YFSETQ. CDR3 loop: CASSLGREADTQYF. The DNA of the CDR3 is TGCGCCAGCAGCTTGGGCAGGGAAGCAGATACGCAGTATTTT.

The V call is TRBV27, the J call TRBJ2-3; either TRBD1 or TRBD2 may fit D (5 bases each). Trimming shortened V by 2 bases and J by 2 bases, and 14 bases separated the two germline ends. The CDR3 loop spans 16 amino acids. Germline assignment: CDR1 MNHEY and CDR2 SMNVEV (reference sequence). The CDR3 is CASSLSLGPHTDTQYF. The DNA for the CDR3 is TGTGCCAGCAGTTTAAGTTTGGGACCGCACACAGATACGCAGTATTTT.

V is TRBV6-5 and J is TRBJ1-2; D possibly corresponds to TRBD1 (6 bases). This CDR3 has 15 residues. CDR1 is MNHEY, CDR2 SVGAGI, per germline. Trimming cost V 0 bases and J 3 bases, with 11 bases left between them. The CDR3 protein is CASSYSAGAHYGYTF. CDR3 coding DNA: TGTGCCAGCAGTTACTCGGCAGGGGCTCACTATGGCTACACCTTC.

Notes on this clone: The same CDR3 arises from other DNA sequences in this sample as well. The chain recombines TRBV7-2 with TRBJ2-2; D call uncertain. This CDR3 comprises 15 residues. CDR1 and CDR2 (germline): SGHTA, FQGNSA. Trimming shortened V by 1 base and J by 4 bases, and 10 bases separated the two germline ends. CDR3 sequence: CASSLGHLGTGELFF. The DNA of the CDR3 is TGTGCCAGCAGCTTAGGCCACCTCGGCACCGGGGAGCTGTTTTTT.

The rearrangement uses TRBV11-2 and TRBJ2-2; D is unresolved. The germline gives CDR1 SGHAT, CDR2 FQNNGV. This CDR3 comprises 13 residues. Trimming left V 5 bases short and J 4 bases short, with 8 bases between. The CDR3 loop reads CASSLGRTGELFF. The CDR3 coding sequence is TGTGCCAGCAGCCTAGGACGCACCGGGGAGCTGTTTTTT.

V gene TRBV7-2 combines with J gene TRBJ2-6; D unclear. Germline V gives CDR1 SGHTA, CDR2 FQGNSA. The CDR3 totals 17 residues. Trimming cost V 1 base and J 2 bases, with 12 bases left between them. CDR3 nucleotides: TGTGCCAGCAGCTTAGTATCGACAACAACTGGGGCCAACGTCCTGACTTTC. Translated, it gives CASSLVSTTTGANVLTF.

The rearrangement uses TRBV9 and TRBJ2-5; possible D gene TRBD1, 6 bases. The CDR3 runs to 16 residues. Germline V lookup: CDR1 SGDLS, CDR2 YYNGEE. V dropped 0 bases and J dropped 1 base, with 13 bases sitting between them. This CDR3 reads CASSVGGRGTQETQYF. The CDR3 coding sequence is TGTGCCAGCAGCGTAGGGGGTAGGGGGACCCAAGAGACCCAGTACTTC. Looking up the rest from reference TRBV9 and TRBJ2-5 gives the full variable domain: DSGVTQTPKHLITATGQRVTLRCSPRSGDLSVYWYQQSLDQGLQFLIQYYNGEERAKGNILERFSAQQFPDLHSELNLSSLELGDSALYFCASSVGGRGTQETQYFGPGTRLLVL.

This chain connects TRBV9 to TRBJ2-3, with 7 bases matching TRBD2. The trim removed 0 bases at V and 0 bases at J, leaving 4 bases unmatched. The CDR3 consists of 16 residues. CDR1 and CDR2 from the germline V gene are SGDLS and YYNGEE. This CDR3 is CASSVAGRESTDTQYF. CDR3 nucleotide sequence: TGTGCCAGCAGCGTAGCGGGGAGGGAAAGCACAGATACGCAGTATTTT.

The chain joins TRBV28 to TRBJ2-7; the match to TRBD1 covers 7 bases. CDR1 and CDR2 (germline): MDHEN, SYDVKM. V shed 6 bases and J 0 bases; nucleotides not matched to a gene: 8. This CDR3 has 15 amino acids. The CDR3: CASSRHRTGSYEQYF. The CDR3 nucleotides are TGTGCCAGCAGCCGTCACCGGACAGGCTCCTACGAGCAGTACTTC.

V gene TRBV5-1 combines with J gene TRBJ2-7, with D possibly being TRBD1 (5 bases). The V gene's germline CDR1 is SGHRS and CDR2 YFSETQ. V shed 5 bases and J shed 6 bases, with 18 bases lying between them. There are 14 residues in the CDR3. The CDR3 DNA reads as TGCGCCAGCAGTCAGGGTTCCCCCGCGCCCGAGCAGTACTTC. Its translation: CASSQGSPAPEQYF.

The chain uses TRBV5-3 and TRBJ2-7; D remains ambiguous. TRBV5-3 is recorded as an ORF, its role being uncertain. V lost 1 base and J lost 4, with 15 bases in between. CDR3 length equals 15 residues. The CDR3 is CARSLWQHIDYEQYF. The CDR3 region has the DNA TGTGCCAGAAGCTTGTGGCAGCACATCGATTACGAGCAGTACTTC.

The chain employs TRBV29-1 and TRBJ2-3; perhaps TRBD1 as D (6 bases). The V and J ends lost 2 bases and 5 bases respectively, with 8 bases between them. CDR1 and CDR2 (germline): SQVTM, ANQGSEA. The CDR3 covers 12 residues. This chain's CDR3 is CSVEPGEDTQYF. The CDR3 coding sequence is TGCAGCGTTGAACCAGGGGAAGATACGCAGTATTTT.

The rearrangement links TRBV10-3 to TRBJ1-1; D gene unclear. CDR1 and CDR2 from the germline V gene are ENHRY and SYGVKD. Trimming removed 10 bases from V and 2 bases from J, with 14 bases in between. The CDR3 loop spans 13 amino acids. The CDR3 protein is CATLGRGNTEAFF. In DNA form, the CDR3 reads TGTGCCACTTTAGGCCGGGGAAACACTGAAGCTTTCTTT.

The chain uses TRBV5-6 and TRBJ2-7; D is unclear. The CDR3 loop spans 13 amino acids. Germline CDR1 reads SGHDT; CDR2 reads YYEEEE. V was pared by 3 bases and J by 7 bases, with 14 bases between. The CDR3 bases are TGTGCCAGCAGCTCCCTAGGGTCTAGGGAGCAGTACTTC. Its protein is CASSSLGSREQYF.

This chain links TRBV5-1 with TRBJ2-1; TRBD2 matches 11 bases. The germline gives CDR1 SGHRS, CDR2 YFSETQ. CDR3 length equals 17 residues. V dropped 0 bases and J dropped 3; count of bases not matched to a gene: 5. Here the CDR3 DNA reads TGCGCCAGCAGCTTGGTGTCGGGGACTAGCGGCTACAATGAGCAGTTCTTC. This codes for CASSLVSGTSGYNEQFF.

The chain employs TRBV9 and TRBJ1-4, with D perhaps TRBD1 (5 bases). CDR3 length: 16 amino acids. Germline-derived CDR1 and CDR2 are SGDLS and YYNGEE. Trimming removed 3 bases from V and 8 bases from J, with 20 bases in between. The CDR3 DNA reads TGTGCCAGCAGCGCTACCCCGGGACGCCCGACCGAAAAACTGTTTTTT. Encoded protein: CASSATPGRPTEKLFF. Complete variable domain (other parts from reference TRBV9 and TRBJ1-4): DSGVTQTPKHLITATGQRVTLRCSPRSGDLSVYWYQQSLDQGLQFLIQYYNGEERAKGNILERFSAQQFPDLHSELNLSSLELGDSALYFCASSATPGRPTEKLFFGSGTQLSVL.

This clone was detected once. The CDR3 protein is CASSHLGDRNQPQHF. Written as DNA, the CDR3 is TGTGCCAGCAGCCACCTAGGGGACCGAAATCAGCCCCAGCATTTT. The V call is TRBV4-2, the J call TRBJ1-5; a possible D gene is TRBD1 (5 bases). The CDR3 covers 15 residues. CDR1 and CDR2 from the germline V gene are LGHNA and YNFKEQ. Trimming removed 3 bases from V and 4 bases from J, with 13 bases in between.

The chain recombines TRBV5-1 with TRBJ2-6; weak D call: TRBD2 (5 bases). The CDR3 has 18 residues. Germline V CDR1 and CDR2: SGHRS, YFSETQ. The V and J ends lost 0 bases and 4 bases respectively, with 17 bases between them. The CDR3 loop reads CASSLAGIFSTGANVLTF. For the CDR3, the DNA is TGCGCCAGCAGCTTGGCCGGGATCTTCTCGACGGGGGCCAACGTCCTGACTTTC.

This clone has more than one count but fewer than ten. The CDR3 region has the DNA TGTGCCACCAGCAGGACGGCACAGGGTGTCTATGAAAAACTGTTTTTT. Translation gives CATSRTAQGVYEKLFF. The chain carries TRBV15 and TRBJ1-4, with D possibly matching TRBD1 (6 bases). The CDR3 spans 16 residues. In germline, CDR1 is LNHNV, CDR2 YYDKDF (reference sequence). Trimming took off 3 bases at V and 6 bases at J, with 17 bases between the two ends.

This clone has just one count. CDR3 coding DNA: TGTGCCACCGGGGTCGGGGCAGTCACTGAAGCTTTCTTT. It specifies CATGVGAVTEAFF. The chain links TRBV6-6 to TRBJ1-1, with D possibly being TRBD1 (5 bases). The CDR3 extends over 13 amino acids. Trimming removed 10 bases at V and 4 bases at J, with 16 bases between. Germline CDR1 and CDR2: MNHNY and SVGAGI (reference sequence).

The chain is built from TRBV6-1 and TRBJ2-1; no definite D call. The germline V gene encodes CDR1 MNHNS and CDR2 SASEGT. With 5 bases removed from V and 0 bases from J, the gap between germline ends came to 11 bases. The CDR3 spans 15 residues. CDR3 sequence reads: CASSPQLVSYNEQFF. CDR3 DNA: TGTGCCAGCAGTCCACAGTTAGTCTCCTACAATGAGCAGTTCTTC.

The genes are TRBV5-1 and TRBJ2-1; tentative D call: TRBD2 (6 bases). The CDR3 totals 14 residues. V was shortened by 0 bases and J by 8 bases, with 12 bases between the two germline ends. CDR1 is SGHRS and CDR2 is YFSETQ in the germline V gene. The DNA of the CDR3 is TGCGCCAGCAGCTTGGTGGTAGCGGCGGATGAGCAGTTCTTC. It specifies CASSLVVAADEQFF.